This entry features one TCR beta chain sequence. The source of the sample is a study of cytomegalovirus exposure and HLA in healthy donors. PCR amplification relied on 60 Vbeta primers (plus 13 Jbeta primers). The protocol was immunoSEQ multiplex PCR, while the TCRdb copy is restricted to in-frame clones and leaves out a portion. The sample includes some 240,000 clones, around 73% of them seen just once. The receptor was isolated from a male donor in good health and CMV-seronegative. The sequenced sample consisted of PBMCs.

For the CDR3, the DNA is TGTGCCAGCAGAGTAGCGGGAGACCCTTTGTATGAGCAGTTCTTC. This encodes CASRVAGDPLYEQFF. This rearrangement joins TRBV2 to TRBJ2-1; 9 bases line up with TRBD2. The length of the CDR3 is 15 residues. Germline values: CDR1 SNHLY, CDR2 FYNNEI. Germline trimming cut 6 bases from V and 8 bases from J; bases unmatched to any gene: 11.